Included here is one T cell receptor beta chain sequence, with context. The germline V gene encodes CDR1 KGHSH and CDR2 LQKENI. V lost 3 bases, J lost 4 bases, and 1 base stayed unmatched. The CDR3 has 14 residues. The data derive from a study of blood T cell repertoires in COVID-19. Participants spanned ages roughly 18 to 95 years and resided in fewer than 30 US areas. In Cohort 3, a recovered donor had either two negative PCRs, clearance, or symptom resolution. The authors' processing: Reference gene primer amplification gave nucleated cell count estimates. Sequenced by immunoSEQ multiplex PCR; TCRdb stores in-frame clones only, minus some. That table gives V, J and clone size, and the DNA gave D and trimming. Seen here are some 330,000 clones, 80% to 90% observed once, and the top ten hold about 4%.

Sequencing was done on a sample of PBMCs or T cells enriched from blood (not recorded which). The receptor was isolated from a man aged 25-40 years who had recovered from COVID-19. This sequence joins TRBV18 and TRBJ2-4; 9 bases agree with TRBD1. The CDR3 spells CASSPGQGKNIQYF. DNA of the CDR3: TGTGCCAGCTCACCCGGACAGGGGAAAAACATTCAGTACTTC.